A single sample is the source of the 20 T cell receptor beta chains below, sequenced in a study of blood T cell repertoires in COVID-19. Repertoires were generated with immunoSEQ multiplex PCR, while TCRdb's copy carries only in-frame clones and drops some. Altogether 50,000 to 80,000 clones are present, more than 70% being singletons, with the ten largest covering over 9.5%. Sequencing was carried out using PBMCs or T cells enriched from blood (not recorded which). The receptors stem from a woman aged 40-49 years who had recovered from COVID-19.

The genes are TRBV7-6 and TRBJ2-3; 11 bases are shared with TRBD2. V dropped 4 bases and J dropped 3; count of bases not matched to a gene: 6. Germline V gene lookup returns CDR1 SGHVS and CDR2 FNYEAQ. This CDR3 has 16 amino acids. CDR3 nucleotides: TGTGCCAGCAGCTCCCTTAGCGGGGGGGCGACAGATACGCAGTATTTT. Protein product: CASSSLSGGATDTQYF. Supplemented by reference TRBV7-6 and TRBJ2-3, the full variable domain reads GAGVSQSPRYKVTKRGQDVALRCDPISGHVSLYWYRQALGQGPEFLTYFNYEAQQDKSGLPNDRFSAERPEGSISTLTIQRTEQRDSAMYRCASSSLSGGATDTQYFGPGTRLTVL.

The chain carries TRBV12-3 or TRBV12-4 and TRBJ2-5; weak D call: TRBD2 (5 bases). V lost 7 bases and J 2 bases, leaving 11 bases between the germline ends. The CDR3 has 13 residues. CDR3 loop: CASTIGVQETQYF. Here the CDR3 DNA reads TGTGCCAGCACCATCGGGGTTCAAGAGACCCAGTACTTC.

The rearrangement links TRBV19 to TRBJ1-2; 7 nucleotides match TRBD1. From germline, CDR1 is LNHDA and CDR2 SQIVND (reference sequence). The CDR3 runs 15 residues. J lost 3 bases, V lost 8 bases, and 12 bases had no gene match. DNA of the CDR3: TGTGCCAGTTTGCCCCGGGACAGAATTGACTATGGCTACACCTTC. It specifies CASLPRDRIDYGYTF.

The chain recombines TRBV15 with TRBJ2-1, with 10 bases that match TRBD2. This CDR3 is 17 amino acids long. Germline CDR1 is LNHNV and CDR2 is YYDKDF (reference sequence). V dropped 4 bases and J dropped 2; count of bases not matched to a gene: 8. DNA for the CDR3: TGTGCCACCAGCACTCCTAGCGGGGGAGCCCCCTACAATGAGCAGTTCTTC. Amino acid sequence: CATSTPSGGAPYNEQFF.

This clone came up once. This rearrangement joins TRBV3-1 (or the pseudogene TRBV3-2) to TRBJ2-2; 8 positions match TRBD2. The ends lost 3 bases at V and 3 bases at J; junction bases unmatched: 3. The CDR3 runs 15 residues. Germline V gene lookup returns CDR1 LGHDT and CDR2 YNNKEL (reference sequence). The CDR3 reads CASSHGGGHTGELFF. CDR3 coding DNA: TGTGCCAGCAGCCACGGGGGGGGGCACACCGGGGAGCTGTTTTTT.

This chain links TRBV4-1 with TRBJ2-7; 8 positions agree with TRBD1. Trimming cost V 4 bases and J 5 bases; bases outside gene matches: 10. This CDR3 has 15 residues. Germline values: CDR1 MGHRA, CDR2 YSYEKL. This chain's CDR3 is CASSPGTGRINEQYF. CDR3 in DNA: TGCGCCAGCAGCCCCGGGACAGGACGAATAAACGAGCAGTACTTC.

The rearrangement uses TRBV5-4 and TRBJ1-4, with D tentatively TRBD1 (6 bases). The CDR3 spans 13 residues. CDR1 and CDR2 (germline): SGHNT, YYREEE (reference sequence). Trimming cost V 3 bases and J 12 bases, with 15 bases left between them. This CDR3 reads CASSYENRDELFF. DNA for the CDR3: TGTGCCAGCAGCTACGAGAACAGGGACGAACTGTTTTTT.

The chain joins TRBV27 to TRBJ1-2; no clear D gene. Germline lookup yields CDR1 MNHEY and CDR2 SMNVEV (reference sequence). This CDR3 comprises 15 residues. The ends were cut back, 2 bases at V and 0 bases at J, with 10 bases in the middle. The chain's CDR3 is CASSLNRLANYGYTF. The CDR3 bases are TGTGCCAGCAGTTTAAATCGGTTAGCTAACTATGGCTACACCTTC.

This chain joins TRBV3-1 (or the pseudogene TRBV3-2) and TRBJ1-6, with D tentatively TRBD1 (5 bases). CDR1 LGHDT and CDR2 YNNKEL come from the germline V gene (reference sequence). Trimming stripped 0 bases from V and 2 bases from J, with 11 bases between. This CDR3 spans 17 amino acids. The CDR3 spells CASSQDGRVAYNSPLHF. As DNA, the CDR3 is TGTGCCAGCAGCCAAGACGGCAGGGTTGCCTATAATTCACCCCTCCACTTT.

This sequence joins TRBV23-1 and TRBJ2-7; TRBD1 might be the D (5 bases). TRBV23-1 is flagged as an ORF with uncertain function. The V gene lost 3 bases and the J gene lost 2 bases, with 5 bases spanning the gap. The CDR3 has 12 amino acids. The DNA of the CDR3 is TGCGCCAGCAGTCACAGGGCCTACGAGCAGTACTTC. It codes for CASSHRAYEQYF.

The chain carries TRBV9 and TRBJ1-6, with 8 bases aligning to TRBD1. The CDR3 has 14 residues. Germline CDR1 reads SGDLS; CDR2 reads YYNGEE. V was clipped by 5 bases and J by 8 bases; unmatched bases: 6. CDR3 DNA sequence: TGTGCCAGCAGTGAGACAGGGGCCGATTCACCCCTCCACTTT. It codes for CASSETGADSPLHF.

The V and J genes are TRBV18 and TRBJ2-7; 7 bases line up with TRBD2. This CDR3 is 16 amino acids long. With V trimmed by 2 bases and J by 7 bases, 14 bases remained unmatched. Germline CDR1 reads KGHSH; CDR2 reads LQKENI. The CDR3 DNA is TGTGCCAGCTCACCAGGGCACGGCGGCGGGGGTAATGAGCAGTACTTC. It codes for CASSPGHGGGGNEQYF.

The rearrangement links TRBV10-3 to TRBJ1-2, with D tentatively TRBD1 (5 bases). This CDR3 has 11 amino acids. The germline V gene encodes CDR1 ENHRY and CDR2 SYGVKD. V was shortened by 10 bases and J by 3 bases, with 9 bases between the two germline ends. CDR3 protein: CATGTDYGYTF. The CDR3, as DNA: TGTGCCACCGGGACTGACTATGGCTACACCTTC.

This chain connects TRBV7-9 to TRBJ2-1, with 8 bases fitting TRBD2. The CDR3 is 16 residues long. Trimming removed 5 bases from V and 6 bases from J; junction bases left unmatched: 12. CDR1 SEHNR and CDR2 FQNEAQ come from the germline V gene (reference sequence). The DNA of the CDR3 is TGTGCCAGCAGCCCCTTCGGGGGGGGGTCTGTCAATGAGCAGTTCTTC. This codes for CASSPFGGGSVNEQFF.

V gene TRBV21-1 combines with J gene TRBJ2-7; TRBD1 reflects the table's D call only, with no check against the DNA. TRBV21-1 is marked as a pseudogene. The CDR3 spans 14 residues. The CDR3 loop reads CASSKAKGDHEQYF. The CDR3 DNA follows: TGTGCCAGCAGCAAAGCAAAGGGGGACCACGAGCAGTACTTC.

V is TRBV4-2 and J is TRBJ2-7; 7 nucleotides line up with TRBD1. The CDR3 spans 15 residues. Germline V gives CDR1 LGHNA, CDR2 YNFKEQ. The ends lost 3 bases at V and 4 bases at J; junction bases unmatched: 9. CDR3 coding DNA: TGTGCCAGCAGCCAGGGTCCGGGACAGACATACGAGCAGTACTTC. The encoded protein is CASSQGPGQTYEQYF.

The chain joins TRBV19 to TRBJ2-4; perhaps TRBD1 as D (5 bases). Between the trimmed V and J ends, which lost 9 bases and 0 bases, there was a span of 15 bases. CDR1 LNHDA and CDR2 SQIVND come from the germline V gene (reference sequence). There are 15 residues in the CDR3. This CDR3 reads CASKIQGLAKNIQYF. CDR3 sequence (DNA): TGTGCCAGCAAGATTCAGGGTTTAGCCAAAAACATTCAGTACTTC.

This chain connects TRBV3-1 (or the pseudogene TRBV3-2) to TRBJ1-5; 7 bases map to TRBD1. Germline values: CDR1 LGHDT, CDR2 YNNKEL (reference sequence). The CDR3 contains 16 residues. With V trimmed by 0 bases and J by 7 bases, 9 bases remained unmatched. CDR3 in amino acids: CASSQDPTGKGQPQHF. For the CDR3, the DNA is TGTGCCAGCAGCCAAGACCCGACAGGGAAGGGGCAGCCCCAGCATTTT.

The chain combines TRBV12-3 or TRBV12-4 with TRBJ2-5; D is undetermined. The CDR3 is made up of 12 amino acids. Trimming cost V 3 bases and J 5 bases, with 7 bases left between them. In DNA, the CDR3 is TGTGCCAGCAGTTTTTTCCCGGAGACCCAGTACTTC. This gives the protein CASSFFPETQYF.

The rearrangement joins TRBV5-1 to TRBJ1-2; no definite D call. Germline values: CDR1 SGHRS, CDR2 YFSETQ. The CDR3 has 12 amino acids. V lost 4 bases and J lost 7, with 11 bases in between. For the CDR3, the DNA is TGCGCCAGCAGCCGAGGGCTTGGTGGCTACACCTTC. Its protein product is CASSRGLGGYTF.